These 10 T cell receptor beta chains originate from one sample sequenced in a study of blood T cell repertoires in COVID-19. The protocol was immunoSEQ multiplex PCR, while the TCRdb copy is restricted to in-frame clones and leaves out a portion. The sample shows more than 300,000 clones, around nine tenths of them seen only once. Material: peripheral blood. The receptor source for this set is a woman between 65 and 79 years old with COVID-19, enrolled during active disease.

The chain joins TRBV10-3 to TRBJ1-2; unclear D gene. The CDR3 contains 15 residues. Germline CDR1 ENHRY, CDR2 SYGVKD. V was cut by 1 base and J by 6 bases, with 15 bases left in between. CDR3 residues: CAISEWGAVEDGYTF. CDR3 DNA: TGTGCCATCAGTGAGTGGGGAGCGGTGGAAGATGGCTACACCTTC.

The genes are TRBV6-4 and TRBJ1-2, with D unresolved. Between the trimmed V and J ends, which lost 4 bases and 8 bases, there was a span of 5 bases. Germline V lookup: CDR1 MRHNA, CDR2 SNTAGT. The CDR3 totals 10 residues. The CDR3 is CASSVIGYTF. The CDR3 nucleotides read TGTGCCAGCAGTGTTATAGGCTACACCTTC.

This clone appeared a single time. The V and J genes are TRBV4-2 and TRBJ1-4; no clear D gene. Trimming removed 0 bases at V and 5 bases at J, with 13 bases between. The CDR3 is 16 residues long. Germline V lookup: CDR1 LGHNA, CDR2 YNFKEQ. The CDR3 sequence is CASSQDRVVLNEKLFF. The CDR3 coding sequence is TGTGCCAGCAGCCAAGATCGCGTAGTACTAAATGAAAAACTGTTTTTT.

About this clone: In the same sample, other DNA sequences code for this CDR3. The chain links TRBV7-9 to TRBJ1-1; D gene ambiguous. Germline V lookup: CDR1 SEHNR, CDR2 FQNEAQ (reference sequence). CDR3 length: 14 amino acids. V lost 1 base and J lost 4, with 10 bases in between. The CDR3 sequence: CASSLGPSGTEAFF. In DNA form, the CDR3 reads TGTGCCAGCAGCTTAGGTCCTTCGGGCACTGAAGCTTTCTTT. Drawing the rest from reference TRBV7-9 and TRBJ1-1, the complete variable domain is DTGVSQNPRHKITKRGQNVTFRCDPISEHNRLYWYRQTLGQGPEFLTYFQNEAQLEKSRLLSDRFSAERPKGSFSTLEIQRTEQGDSAMYLCASSLGPSGTEAFFGQGTRLTVV.

The chain joins TRBV10-3 to TRBJ2-2, with D perhaps matching TRBD1 (5 bases). V was pared by 7 bases and J by 1 base, with 7 bases between. The CDR3 has 13 amino acids. Per the germline V gene, CDR1 is ENHRY and CDR2 is SYGVKD. The CDR3: CAITQGNTGELFF. The CDR3 coding sequence is TGTGCCATCACCCAGGGGAACACCGGGGAGCTGTTTTTT.

There are a few counts of this clone. The chain has TRBV29-1 and TRBJ1-1, with 9 bases aligning to TRBD1. This CDR3 has 14 amino acids. Unmatched junction bases numbered 6, after V lost 5 bases and J lost 2 bases. Germline loops: CDR1 SQVTM, CDR2 ANQGSEA. The CDR3 DNA follows: TGCAGCGTTACAGGGGGCGCAGGAAACACTGAAGCTTTCTTT. This codes for CSVTGGAGNTEAFF.

As for this clone: Other DNA sequences in this sample translate to the same CDR3. The chain links TRBV19 to TRBJ1-2, with 9 nucleotides matching TRBD1. The CDR3 contains 15 residues. Germline assignment: CDR1 LNHDA and CDR2 SQIVND (reference sequence). V dropped 5 bases and J dropped 0; count of bases not matched to a gene: 4. The CDR3 region has the DNA TGTGCCAGTAGTGCCTGGACAGGGGCTAACTATGGCTACACCTTC. This codes for CASSAWTGANYGYTF. Looking up the rest from reference TRBV19 and TRBJ1-2 gives the full variable domain: DGGITQSPKYLFRKEGQNVTLSCEQNLNHDAMYWYRQDPGQGLRLIYYSQIVNDFQKGDIAEGYSVSREKKESFPLTVTSAQKNPTAFYLCASSAWTGANYGYTFGSGTRLTVV.

The chain carries TRBV27 and TRBJ2-1, with TRBD1 as a possible D gene (6 bases). Trimming pared 3 bases from V and 7 bases from J, leaving 10 bases between. CDR3 size: 13 residues. Germline loops: CDR1 MNHEY, CDR2 SMNVEV (reference sequence). The CDR3 protein is CASSFGQRNEQFF. In DNA, the CDR3 is TGTGCCAGCAGTTTCGGACAGCGGAATGAGCAGTTCTTC.

The rearrangement links TRBV28 to TRBJ2-3; possibly TRBD2 for D (6 bases). The CDR3 spans 17 residues. V dropped 4 bases and J dropped 0 bases, with 17 bases sitting between them. Germline CDR1 is MDHEN and CDR2 is SYDVKM. CDR3 DNA sequence: TGTGCCAGCAGTTCCCTCAGACTAGTTCGTAGCACAGATACGCAGTATTTT. This codes for CASSSLRLVRSTDTQYF.

This clone was observed a single time. V gene TRBV19 combines with J gene TRBJ1-5; 8 positions match TRBD1. The CDR3 consists of 14 residues. With 10 bases clipped from V and 7 bases from J, the junction kept 12 bases outside the gene matches. The V gene's germline CDR1 is LNHDA and CDR2 SQIVND (reference sequence). DNA for the CDR3: TGTGCCACCATGGGTGGCAGGGGGCACCAGCCCCAGCATTTT. It yields the protein CATMGGRGHQPQHF.